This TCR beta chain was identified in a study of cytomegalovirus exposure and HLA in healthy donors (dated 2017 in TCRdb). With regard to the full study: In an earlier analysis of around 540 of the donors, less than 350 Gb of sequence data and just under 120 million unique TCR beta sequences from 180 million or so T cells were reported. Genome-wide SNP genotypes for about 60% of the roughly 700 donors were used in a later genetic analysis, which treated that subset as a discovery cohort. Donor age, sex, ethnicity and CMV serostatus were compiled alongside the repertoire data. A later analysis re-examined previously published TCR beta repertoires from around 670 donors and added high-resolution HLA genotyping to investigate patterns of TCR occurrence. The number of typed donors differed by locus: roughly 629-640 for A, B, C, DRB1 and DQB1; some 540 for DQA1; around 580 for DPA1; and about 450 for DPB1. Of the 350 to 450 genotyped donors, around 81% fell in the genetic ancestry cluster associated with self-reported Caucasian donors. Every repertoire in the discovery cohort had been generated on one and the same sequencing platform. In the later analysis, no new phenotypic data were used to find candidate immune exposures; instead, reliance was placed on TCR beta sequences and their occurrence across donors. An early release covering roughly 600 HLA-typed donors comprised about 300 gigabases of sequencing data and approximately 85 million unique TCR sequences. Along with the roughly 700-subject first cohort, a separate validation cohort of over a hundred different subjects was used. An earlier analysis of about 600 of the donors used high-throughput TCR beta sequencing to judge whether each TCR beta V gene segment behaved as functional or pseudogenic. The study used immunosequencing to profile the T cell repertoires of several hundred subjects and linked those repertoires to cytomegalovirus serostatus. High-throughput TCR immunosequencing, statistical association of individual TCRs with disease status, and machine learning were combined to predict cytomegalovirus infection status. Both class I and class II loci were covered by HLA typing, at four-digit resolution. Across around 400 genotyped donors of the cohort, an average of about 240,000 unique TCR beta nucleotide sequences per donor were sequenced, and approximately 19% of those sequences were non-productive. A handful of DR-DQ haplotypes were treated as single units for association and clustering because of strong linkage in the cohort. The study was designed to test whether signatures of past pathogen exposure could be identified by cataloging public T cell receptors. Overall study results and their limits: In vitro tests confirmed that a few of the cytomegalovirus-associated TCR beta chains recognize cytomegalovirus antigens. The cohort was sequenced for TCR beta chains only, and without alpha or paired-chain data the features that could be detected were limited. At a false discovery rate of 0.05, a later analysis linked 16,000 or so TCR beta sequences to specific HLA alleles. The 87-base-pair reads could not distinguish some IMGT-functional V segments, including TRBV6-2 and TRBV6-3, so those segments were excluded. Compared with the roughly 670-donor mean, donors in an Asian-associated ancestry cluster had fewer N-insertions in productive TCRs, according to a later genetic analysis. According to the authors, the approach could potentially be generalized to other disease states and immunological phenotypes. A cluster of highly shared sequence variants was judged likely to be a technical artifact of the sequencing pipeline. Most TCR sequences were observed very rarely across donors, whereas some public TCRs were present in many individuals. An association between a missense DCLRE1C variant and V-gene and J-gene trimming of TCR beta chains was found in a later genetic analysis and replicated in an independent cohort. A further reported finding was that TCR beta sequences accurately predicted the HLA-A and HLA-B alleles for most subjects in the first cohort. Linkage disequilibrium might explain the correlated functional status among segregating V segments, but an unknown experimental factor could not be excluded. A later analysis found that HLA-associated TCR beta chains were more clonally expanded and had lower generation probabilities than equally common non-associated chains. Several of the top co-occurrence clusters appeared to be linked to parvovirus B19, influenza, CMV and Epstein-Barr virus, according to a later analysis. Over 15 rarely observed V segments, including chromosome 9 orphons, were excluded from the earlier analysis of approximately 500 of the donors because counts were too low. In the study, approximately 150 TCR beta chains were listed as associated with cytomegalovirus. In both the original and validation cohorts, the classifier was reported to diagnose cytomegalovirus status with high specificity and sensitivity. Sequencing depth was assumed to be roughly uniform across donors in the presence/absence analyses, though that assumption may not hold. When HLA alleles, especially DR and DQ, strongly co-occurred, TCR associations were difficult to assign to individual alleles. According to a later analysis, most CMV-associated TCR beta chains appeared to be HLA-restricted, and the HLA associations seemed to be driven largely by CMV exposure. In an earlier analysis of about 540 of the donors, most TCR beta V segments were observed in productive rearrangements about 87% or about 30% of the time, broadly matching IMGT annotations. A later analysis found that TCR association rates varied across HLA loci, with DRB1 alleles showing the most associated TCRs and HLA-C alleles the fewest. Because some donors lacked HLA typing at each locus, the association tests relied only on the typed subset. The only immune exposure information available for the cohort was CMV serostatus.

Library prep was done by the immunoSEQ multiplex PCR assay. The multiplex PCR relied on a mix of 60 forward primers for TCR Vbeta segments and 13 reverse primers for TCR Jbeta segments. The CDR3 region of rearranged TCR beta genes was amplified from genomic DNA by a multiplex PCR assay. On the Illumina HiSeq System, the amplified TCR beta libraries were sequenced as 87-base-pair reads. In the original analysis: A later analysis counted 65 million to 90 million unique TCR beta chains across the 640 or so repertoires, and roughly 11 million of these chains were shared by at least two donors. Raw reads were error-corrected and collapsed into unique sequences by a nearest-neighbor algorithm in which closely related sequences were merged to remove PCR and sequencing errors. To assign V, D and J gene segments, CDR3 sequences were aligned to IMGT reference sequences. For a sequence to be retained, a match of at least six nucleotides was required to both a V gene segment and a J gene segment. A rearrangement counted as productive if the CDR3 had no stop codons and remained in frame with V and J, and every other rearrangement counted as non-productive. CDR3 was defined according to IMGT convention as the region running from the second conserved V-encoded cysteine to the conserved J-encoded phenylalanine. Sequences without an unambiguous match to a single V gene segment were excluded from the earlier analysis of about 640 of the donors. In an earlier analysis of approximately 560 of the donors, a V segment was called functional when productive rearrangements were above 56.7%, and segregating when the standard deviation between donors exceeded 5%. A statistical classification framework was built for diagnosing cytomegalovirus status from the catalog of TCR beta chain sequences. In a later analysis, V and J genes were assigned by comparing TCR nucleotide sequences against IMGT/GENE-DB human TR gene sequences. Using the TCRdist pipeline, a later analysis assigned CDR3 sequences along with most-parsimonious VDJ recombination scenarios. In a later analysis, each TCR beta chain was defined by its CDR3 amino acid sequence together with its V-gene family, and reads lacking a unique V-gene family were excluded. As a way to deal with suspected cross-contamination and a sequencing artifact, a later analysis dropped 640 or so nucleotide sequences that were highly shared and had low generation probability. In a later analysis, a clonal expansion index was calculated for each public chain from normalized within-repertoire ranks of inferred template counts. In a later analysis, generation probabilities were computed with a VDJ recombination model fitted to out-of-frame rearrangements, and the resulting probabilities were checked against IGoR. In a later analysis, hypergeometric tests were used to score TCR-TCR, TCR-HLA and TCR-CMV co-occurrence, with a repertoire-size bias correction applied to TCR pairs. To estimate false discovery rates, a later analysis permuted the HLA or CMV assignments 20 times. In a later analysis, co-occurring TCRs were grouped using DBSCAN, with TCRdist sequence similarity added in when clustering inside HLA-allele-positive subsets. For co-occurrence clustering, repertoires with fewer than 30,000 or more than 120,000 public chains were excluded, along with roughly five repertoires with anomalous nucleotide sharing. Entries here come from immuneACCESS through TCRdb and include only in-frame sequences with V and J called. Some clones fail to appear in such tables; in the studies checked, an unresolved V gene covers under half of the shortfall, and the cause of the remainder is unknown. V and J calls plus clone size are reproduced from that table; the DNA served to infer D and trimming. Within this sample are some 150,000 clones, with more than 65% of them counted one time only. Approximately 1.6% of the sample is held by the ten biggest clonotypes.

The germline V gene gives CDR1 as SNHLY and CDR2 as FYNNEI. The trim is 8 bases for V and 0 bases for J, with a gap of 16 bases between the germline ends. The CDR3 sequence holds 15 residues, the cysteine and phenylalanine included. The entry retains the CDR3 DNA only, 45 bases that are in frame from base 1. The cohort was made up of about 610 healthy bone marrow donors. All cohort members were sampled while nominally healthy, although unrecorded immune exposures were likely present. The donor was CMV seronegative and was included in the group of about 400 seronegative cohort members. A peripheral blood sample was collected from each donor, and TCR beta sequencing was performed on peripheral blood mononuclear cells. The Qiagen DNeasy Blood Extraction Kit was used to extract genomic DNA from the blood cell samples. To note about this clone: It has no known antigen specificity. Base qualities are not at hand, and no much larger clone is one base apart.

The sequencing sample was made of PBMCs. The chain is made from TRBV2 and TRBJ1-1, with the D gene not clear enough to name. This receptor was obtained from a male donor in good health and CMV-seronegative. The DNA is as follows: TGTGCCAGCTGCATCCTAACGGGTATGAACACTGAAGCTTTCTTT. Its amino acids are CASCILTGMNTEAFF. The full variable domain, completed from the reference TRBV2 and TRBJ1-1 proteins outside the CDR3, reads EPEVTQTPSHQVTQMGQEVILRCVPISNHLYFYWYRQILGQKVEFLVSFYNNEISEKSEIFDDQFSVERPDGSNFTLKIRSTKLEDSAMYFCASCILTGMNTEAFFGQGTRLTVV.